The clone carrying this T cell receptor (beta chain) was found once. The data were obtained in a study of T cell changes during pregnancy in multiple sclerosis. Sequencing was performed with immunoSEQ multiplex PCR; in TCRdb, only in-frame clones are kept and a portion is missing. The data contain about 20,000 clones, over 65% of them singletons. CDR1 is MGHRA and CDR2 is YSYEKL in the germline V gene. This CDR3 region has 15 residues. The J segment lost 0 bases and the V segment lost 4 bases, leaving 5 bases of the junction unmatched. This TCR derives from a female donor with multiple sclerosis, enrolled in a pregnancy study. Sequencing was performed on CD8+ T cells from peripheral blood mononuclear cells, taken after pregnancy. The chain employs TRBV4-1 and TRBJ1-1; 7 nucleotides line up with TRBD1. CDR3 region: CASSLRGQMNTEAFF. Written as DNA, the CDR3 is TGCGCCAGCAGCCTACGGGGACAGATGAACACTGAAGCTTTCTTT.